Shown below are 27 T cell receptor beta chains from a single sample sequenced in a study of identical twins. TCRdb ran MiXCR on the 5' RACE reads and lists one entry per CDR3 protein. The data contain about 890,000 distinct CDR3 sequences, roughly 12% of them singletons. In addition, the sample was reused for a study of yellow fever vaccine responses in identical twins.

Sequencing was carried out using PBMCs. The receptors stem from a young woman in good health.

This clonotype was counted only a few times. V and J are TRBV12-3 or TRBV12-4 and TRBJ2-5, with TRBD2 matching 7 bases. The CDR3 spans 14 residues. V lost 4 bases, J lost 5 bases, and 7 bases stayed unmatched. The CDR3 DNA sequence: TGTGCCAGCAGTTCCATGGGGGGGTGGGAGACCCAGTACTTC. Translating it yields CASSSMGGWETQYF.

The chain has TRBV10-3 and TRBJ2-3; D is perhaps TRBD1 or TRBD2 (6 bases each). The CDR3 spans 14 residues. Deletions cut 3 bases from V and 5 bases from J, with 12 bases between. Germline CDR1 ENHRY, CDR2 SYGVKD. The chain's CDR3 is CAISEVGGRDTQYF. Written as DNA, the CDR3 is TGTGCCATCAGTGAAGTAGGGGGGCGAGATACGCAGTATTTT.

This chain connects TRBV6-1 to TRBJ2-7, with 7 bases identical to TRBD1. Germline assignment: CDR1 MNHNS and CDR2 SASEGT. The CDR3 sequence is 16 residues long. The V and J ends lost 8 bases and 2 bases, in that order; junction bases with no gene match: 15. The DNA of the CDR3 is TGTGCCAGCCTATTCTGGCATGGGACAGCCGCCTACGAGCAGTACGTC. Protein: CASLFWHGTAAYEQYV.

This clonotype occurred many times. The chain carries TRBV29-1 and TRBJ2-2; 9 bases align to TRBD1. This CDR3 comprises 15 residues. The V gene end was trimmed by 7 bases and the J gene end by 5 bases; junction bases not matched to a gene: 11. Germline CDR1 reads SQVTM; CDR2 reads ANQGSEA. CDR3: CSAPQTGGGTGELFF. CDR3 coding DNA: TGCAGCGCCCCCCAGACAGGGGGAGGGACCGGGGAGCTGTTTTTT.

This clonotype has at least ten counts. The chain combines TRBV10-3 with TRBJ2-7, with D possibly TRBD2 on 6 matching bases. This CDR3 spans 15 amino acids. From germline, CDR1 is ENHRY and CDR2 SYGVKD. The V end was cut by 4 bases, the J end by 3 bases, with 16 bases between. The CDR3 spells CAISGGGNGGYEQYV. CDR3 bases: TGTGCCATCAGTGGAGGAGGGAATGGCGGCTACGAGCAGTACGTC.

There are many counts of this clonotype. The rearrangement links TRBV10-3 to TRBJ1-5; D gene uncertain. V was pared by 0 bases and J by 3 bases, with 9 bases between. This CDR3 comprises 15 residues. The germline V gene has CDR1 ENHRY and CDR2 SYGVKD. The CDR3 DNA sequence: TGTGCCATCAGTGAGTCTTTAGGGAACAATCAGCCCCAGCATTTT. It specifies CAISESLGNNQPQHF.

This clonotype has only a few counts. The J gene is TRBJ2-1, the V gene TRBV10-2, with 7 bases fitting TRBD2. This CDR3 is built from 13 residues. The germline V gene encodes CDR1 WSHSY and CDR2 SAAADI. The V gene end was trimmed by 7 bases and the J gene end by 7 bases; junction bases not matched to a gene: 7. The CDR3 DNA is TGCGCCAGCATGGCGACTAGCTGGAATGAGCAGTTCTTC. This sequence encodes CASMATSWNEQFF.

The genes are TRBV2 and TRBJ2-1, with D unresolved. The CDR3 totals 11 residues. Germline assignment: CDR1 SNHLY and CDR2 FYNNEI. Trimming took off 3 bases at V and 10 bases at J, with 7 bases between the two ends. The CDR3 nucleotides are TGTGCCAGCAGTGATTTGTTAGAGCAGTTCTTC. This encodes CASSDLLEQFF.

V and J are TRBV3-1 and TRBJ2-1; perhaps TRBD2 as D (6 bases). The CDR3 consists of 14 residues. Trimming pared 5 bases from V and 10 bases from J, leaving 18 bases between. Germline lookup yields CDR1 LGHDT and CDR2 YNNKEL (reference sequence). The CDR3 region is CASSSRGKSGEQFF. The CDR3 DNA sequence: TGTGCCAGCAGCTCCCGGGGGAAGAGTGGGGAGCAGTTCTTC.

This clonotype has ten or more counts. The chain combines TRBV12-3 or TRBV12-4 with TRBJ2-2, with a possible D match to TRBD1 (5 bases). The CDR3 contains 14 residues. Deletions cut 3 bases from V and 7 bases from J, with 12 bases between. CDR3 residues: CASSFRARGGELFF. The DNA for the CDR3 is TGTGCCAGCAGTTTCAGGGCGCGAGGCGGGGAGCTGTTTTTT.

This clonotype was seen only a few times. The J gene is TRBJ2-6, the V gene TRBV29-1; unclear D gene. V was shortened by 4 bases and J by 0 bases, with 7 bases between the two germline ends. Germline assignment: CDR1 SQVTM and CDR2 ANQGSEA. This CDR3 spans 14 amino acids. The CDR3 nucleotides read TGCAGCGTTGGGGCCGGCTCTGGGGCCAACGTCCTGACTTTC. This gives the protein CSVGAGSGANVLTF.

The rearrangement joins TRBV20-1 to TRBJ2-3, with 8 bases fitting TRBD2. Germline CDR1 reads DFQATT; CDR2 reads SNEGSKA (reference sequence). With 6 bases clipped from V and 6 bases from J, the junction kept 11 bases outside the gene matches. This CDR3 has 14 amino acids. CDR3 bases: TGCAGTGCCCCCCCGAGCGGGAGTTGGGATACGCAGTATTTT. Translation gives CSAPPSGSWDTQYF.

This clonotype was seen more than once but under ten times. The V and J genes are TRBV6-1 and TRBJ2-1, with 13 bases fitting TRBD2. The CDR3 has 15 amino acids. The J segment lost 5 bases and the V segment lost 6 bases, leaving 4 bases of the junction unmatched. Germline V gene data show CDR1 as MNHNS and CDR2 as SASEGT. The CDR3 region is CASRPGLAGNNEQFF. CDR3 DNA: TGTGCCAGCAGGCCGGGACTAGCGGGAAACAATGAGCAGTTCTTC.

This clonotype was seen only a few times. The chain couples TRBV7-6 to TRBJ1-1; TRBD1 might be the D (5 bases). This CDR3 has 14 residues. Germline V gene data show CDR1 as SGHVS and CDR2 as FNYEAQ. The V end was cut by 5 bases, the J end by 5 bases, with 15 bases between. CDR3 nucleotide sequence: TGTGCCAGCAGCCCTACGGGGACGAGGACTGAAGCTTTCTTT. Residues: CASSPTGTRTEAFF.

This clonotype was seen a handful of times. This may arise from a read error, as a much more abundant clone is one base away. The rearrangement uses TRBV12-3 or TRBV12-4 and TRBJ2-3; D remains ambiguous. V was trimmed by 6 bases and J by 2 bases, leaving 6 bases between them. This CDR3 has 12 residues. The CDR3, as DNA: TGTGCCAGCAGCAAACACACAGATACGCAGTATTTT. Encoded protein: CASSKHTDTQYF.

This clonotype was recorded a few times. This chain connects TRBV12-3 or TRBV12-4 to TRBJ2-1; no reliable D call. The CDR3 contains 11 residues. The V and J ends lost 6 bases and 10 bases respectively, with 10 bases between them. The CDR3 loop is CASSTGREQFF. The CDR3 coding sequence is TGTGCCAGCAGCACCGGACGCGAGCAGTTCTTC.

The chain links TRBV9 to TRBJ2-3; no reliable D call. The CDR3 has 14 amino acids. With 0 bases removed from V and 3 bases from J, the gap between germline ends came to 8 bases. Germline CDR1 is SGDLS and CDR2 is YYNGEE. The CDR3 coding sequence is TGTGCCAGCAGCGTAGTGGAGAAAACAGATACGCAGTATTTT. It translates to CASSVVEKTDTQYF.

This clonotype was picked up a small number of times. The genes are TRBV4-1 and TRBJ1-1; a possible D gene is TRBD1 (5 bases). The CDR3 contains 14 residues. Germline-derived CDR1 and CDR2 are MGHRA and YSYEKL. Trimming stripped 1 base from V and 3 bases from J, with 9 bases between. The CDR3 nucleotides read TGCGCCAGCAGCCAAGGGGGCGGACACACTGAAGCTTTCTTT. It encodes CASSQGGGHTEAFF.

This clonotype was counted many times. The chain combines TRBV4-1 with TRBJ1-6; TRBD1 might be the D (6 bases). Trimming removed 0 bases from V and 0 bases from J, with 6 bases in between. This CDR3 region has 16 residues. The germline V gene has CDR1 MGHRA and CDR2 YSYEKL. CDR3 nucleotide sequence: TGCGCCAGCAGCCAAGAGGACAGCTCCTATAATTCACCCCTCCACTTT. Amino acid sequence: CASSQEDSSYNSPLHF.

V gene TRBV21-1 combines with J gene TRBJ2-3; TRBD1, the D gene given by the table, was not confirmed from the DNA. TRBV21-1 corresponds to a pseudogene. The CDR3 runs to 18 residues. CDR3 sequence (DNA): TGTGCCAGCAGCACGAGGACAGGGCGGAATGGAAGCACAGATACGCAGTATTTT. The encoded protein is CASSTRTGRNGSTDTQYF.

The table lists this clonotype with many counts. The chain links TRBV11-2 to TRBJ2-3; D could derive from TRBD1 or TRBD2 (5 bases each). The CDR3 sequence is 18 residues long. Trimming stripped 1 base from V and 0 bases from J, with 17 bases between. CDR1 and CDR2 from the germline V gene are SGHAT and FQNNGV. This CDR3 is CASSLVWDPRSSTDTQYF. As DNA, the CDR3 is TGTGCCAGCAGCTTAGTTTGGGACCCTAGATCTAGCACAGATACGCAGTATTTT. The full variable domain, its missing parts supplied by reference TRBV11-2 and TRBJ2-3, is EAGVAQSPRYKIIEKRQSVAFWCNPISGHATLYWYQQILGQGPKLLIQFQNNGVVDDSQLPKDRFSAERLKGVDSTLKIQPAKLEDSAVYLCASSLVWDPRSSTDTQYFGPGTRLTVL.

This clonotype was counted between two and nine times. The chain has TRBV4-2 and TRBJ1-4; D gene uncertain. This CDR3 region has 12 residues. The germline gives CDR1 LGHNA, CDR2 YNFKEQ. V was shortened by 1 base and J by 13 bases, with 10 bases between the two germline ends. In nucleotides, the CDR3 is TGTGCCAGCAGCCAAGTAAGGAGCGGACTGTTTTTT. It specifies CASSQVRSGLFF.

This clonotype showed up many times. The chain combines TRBV7-9 with TRBJ1-1; maybe TRBD1 (5 bases). This CDR3 spans 13 amino acids. V was clipped by 7 bases and J by 5 bases, with 14 bases between them. The germline CDR1 and CDR2 sequences are SEHNR and FQNEAQ (reference sequence). CDR3 residues: CASTWPGVTEAFF. CDR3 in DNA: TGTGCCAGCACCTGGCCGGGGGTAACTGAAGCTTTCTTT.

This clonotype was picked up a small number of times. The chain uses TRBV7-9 and TRBJ1-4, with TRBD1 as a possible D gene (6 bases). The CDR3 contains 16 residues. Germline loops: CDR1 SEHNR, CDR2 FQNEAQ (reference sequence). The V gene lost 0 bases and the J gene lost 2 bases, with 10 bases spanning the gap. DNA for the CDR3: TGTGCCAGCAGCTTAGCCGGAGGGGGGACTAATGAAAAACTGTTTTTT. The encoded protein is CASSLAGGGTNEKLFF. Looking up the rest from reference TRBV7-9 and TRBJ1-4 gives the full variable domain: DTGVSQNPRHKITKRGQNVTFRCDPISEHNRLYWYRQTLGQGPEFLTYFQNEAQLEKSRLLSDRFSAERPKGSFSTLEIQRTEQGDSAMYLCASSLAGGGTNEKLFFGSGTQLSVL.

This clonotype was seen only a few times. The rearrangement joins TRBV20-1 to TRBJ2-5, with a weak D call TRBD1 (6 bases). The CDR3 is 13 residues long. V was pared by 4 bases and J by 2 bases, with 11 bases between. From germline, CDR1 is DFQATT and CDR2 SNEGSKA (reference sequence). This CDR3 is CSAIQQGQETQYF. The CDR3 DNA is TGCAGTGCTATACAACAGGGACAAGAGACCCAGTACTTC.

There are a few counts of this clonotype. This chain connects TRBV27 to TRBJ1-1; D unresolved. V shed 3 bases and J shed 1 base, with 6 bases lying between them. CDR1 is MNHEY and CDR2 is SMNVEV in the germline V gene (reference sequence). There are 13 residues in the CDR3. The DNA for the CDR3 is TGTGCCAGCAGTTTTTTGCGGAACACTGAAGCTTTCTTT. Its translation: CASSFLRNTEAFF.

At least ten counts were recorded for this clonotype. The J gene is TRBJ2-4, the V gene TRBV5-1; 8 bases are shared with TRBD1. Trimming at V came to 0 bases and at J to 0 bases, leaving 14 bases not matched to a gene. This CDR3 comprises 20 residues. CDR1 is SGHRS and CDR2 is YFSETQ in the germline V gene. The CDR3 nucleotides are TGCGCCAGCAGCTTGGTGGGGCTCCGACAGGGGAATTTAGCCAAAAACATTCAGTACTTC. This gives the protein CASSLVGLRQGNLAKNIQYF. Full variable domain (rest looked up from reference TRBV5-1 and TRBJ2-4): KAGVTQTPRYLIKTRGQQVTLSCSPISGHRSVSWYQQTPGQGLQFLFEYFSETQRNKGNFPGRFSGRQFSNSRSEMNVSTLELGDSALYLCASSLVGLRQGNLAKNIQYFGAGTRLSVL.